Shown below are 19 T cell receptor beta chains from a single sample sequenced in a study of monozygotic twins with inflammatory bowel disease. TCRdb re-called the 5' RACE reads, yielding one record per CDR3 amino acid sequence without DNA. The specimen's table records roughly 320,000 distinct CDR3 sequences. Sequencing was done on a sample of blood. Every receptor here comes from a human donor with ulcerative colitis or Crohn's disease, or a healthy co-twin of an affected twin (not recorded which).

The V call is TRBV12-3 or TRBV12-4, the J call TRBJ2-3; TCRdb outputs TRBD1, but without DNA this stays unchecked. The CDR3 totals 15 residues. CDR3 region: CASSFSGGGTDTQYF.

The V call is TRBV12-3 or TRBV12-4, the J call TRBJ2-7; TCRdb selects TRBD1, and the lack of DNA leaves this call unchecked. This CDR3 is 13 amino acids long. The CDR3 here is CASSPGTGSEQYF.

The rearrangement joins TRBV5-5 to TRBJ1-4. Germline lookup yields CDR1 SGHKS and CDR2 YYEKEE (reference sequence). The CDR3 runs 16 residues. The CDR3 loop reads CASSLALGLGNEKLFF.

The rearrangement links TRBV3-1 to TRBJ2-2. The CDR3 runs to 14 residues. CDR1 and CDR2 from the germline V gene are LGHDT and YNNKEL (reference sequence). The CDR3: CASSPGSGTGELFF.

The rearrangement joins TRBV4-3 to TRBJ2-7. The V gene's germline CDR1 is LGHNA and CDR2 YSLEER. The CDR3 consists of 15 residues. This CDR3 reads CASSQYEKGIYEQYF.

The chain joins TRBV30 to TRBJ2-3; TCRdb's D call of TRBD1 is untestable without DNA. This CDR3 spans 16 amino acids. Germline CDR1 and CDR2: GTSNPN and SVGIG (reference sequence). The CDR3 spells CAWEKLGTVVTDTQYF.

CDR3: CASSFWSGELFF. The chain has TRBV5-5 and TRBJ2-2. The length of the CDR3 is 12 residues. Germline V CDR1 and CDR2: SGHKS, YYEKEE (reference sequence). Full variable domain (outside the CDR3, taken from reference TRBV5-5 and TRBJ2-2): DAGVTQSPTHLIKTRGQQVTLRCSPISGHKSVSWYQQVLGQGPQFIFQYYEKEERGRGNFPDRFSARQFPNYSSELNVNALLLGDSALYLCASSFWSGELFFGEGSRLTVL.

The chain recombines TRBV7-2 with TRBJ2-7; the TCRdb D gene call, TRBD2, has no DNA to confirm it. From germline, CDR1 is SGHTA and CDR2 FQGNSA. The CDR3 has 17 amino acids. This CDR3 is CASSLPRTSGVGYEQYF.

The chain uses TRBV10-3 and TRBJ1-1; checking the TCRdb D call of TRBD1 is not possible without DNA. The CDR3 has 15 amino acids. Germline-derived CDR1 and CDR2 are ENHRY and SYGVKD. CDR3 amino acids: CAISESGTVRTEAFF.

This chain links TRBV12-3 or TRBV12-4 with TRBJ1-5. The CDR3 is 12 residues long. The CDR3: CASRGVGQPQHF.

V gene TRBV12-3 or TRBV12-4 combines with J gene TRBJ2-1; the D gene TCRdb calls, TRBD1, cannot be checked with no DNA. The CDR3 is 15 residues long. The CDR3 loop reads CASSFGGQGRHEQFF.

The rearrangement links TRBV5-4 to TRBJ1-6. There are 13 residues in the CDR3. Germline loops: CDR1 SGHNT, CDR2 YYREEE (reference sequence). The CDR3 reads CASSDGGNSPLHF.

This CDR3 reads CASSYPLKGPGELFF. V usage is TRBV6-2 or TRBV6-3 and J usage is TRBJ2-2; TCRdb's D gene call, TRBD1, goes unchecked for lack of DNA. CDR1 MNHEY and CDR2 SVGEGT come from the germline V gene. CDR3 size: 15 residues.

The CDR3 protein is CASSLVITEAFF. The chain recombines TRBV5-5 with TRBJ1-1. Germline V lookup: CDR1 SGHKS, CDR2 YYEKEE (reference sequence). CDR3 length: 12 residues.

The V and J genes are TRBV12-3 or TRBV12-4 and TRBJ1-5. The CDR3 loop spans 17 amino acids. CDR3 amino acids: CASSRQNALIDHQPQHF.

The chain uses TRBV5-1 and TRBJ2-2; the TRBD2 assignment by TCRdb is unverifiable without DNA. CDR3 length: 15 residues. Germline CDR1 is SGHRS and CDR2 is YFSETQ. CDR3 sequence: CASSIDQGGTGELFF.

The rearrangement uses TRBV18 and TRBJ1-5. This CDR3 is built from 14 residues. Germline values: CDR1 KGHSH, CDR2 LQKENI. The CDR3 sequence: CASSLAQNNQPQHF.

The chain links TRBV5-1 to TRBJ2-1; without DNA, the TCRdb call of TRBD2 cannot be checked. Germline lookup yields CDR1 SGHRS and CDR2 YFSETQ. The length of the CDR3 is 17 residues. CDR3 in amino acids: CASSTLPNSGAYNEQFF.

CDR3: CSVEKGRATRGNTIYF. V usage is TRBV29-1 and J usage is TRBJ1-3. From germline, CDR1 is SQVTM and CDR2 ANQGSEA. The CDR3 covers 16 residues.